These 11 T cell receptor beta chains came from one sample sequenced in a study of blood T cell repertoires in COVID-19. TCRdb's table, derived via immunoSEQ multiplex PCR, lists solely in-frame clones and lacks some. The data show 90,000 to 110,000 clones, roughly 82% seen once. The specimen sequenced was peripheral blood. These TCRs come from a woman aged 80 or over with active or convalescent COVID-19.

This chain links TRBV5-1 with TRBJ1-2, with 7 nucleotides matching TRBD1. In germline, CDR1 is SGHRS, CDR2 YFSETQ. The CDR3 extends over 15 amino acids. The ends lost 4 bases at V and 6 bases at J; junction bases unmatched: 12. CDR3 DNA sequence: TGCGCCAGCAGCAGACCGGACAGGCTCGGGGATGGCTACACCTTC. As protein: CASSRPDRLGDGYTF.

V gene TRBV7-3 combines with J gene TRBJ2-3; perhaps TRBD1 as D (6 bases). The V end was cut by 1 base, the J end by 2 bases, with 10 bases between. Germline loops: CDR1 SGHTA, CDR2 FQGTGA. This CDR3 comprises 15 residues. The CDR3 coding sequence is TGTGCCAGCAGCTTAAGGGGACAACTCACAGATACGCAGTATTTT. It encodes CASSLRGQLTDTQYF.

The genes are TRBV7-8 and TRBJ2-7; 7 positions agree with TRBD2. The CDR3 loop spans 15 amino acids. Germline CDR1 SGHVS, CDR2 FQNEAQ. V lost 2 bases, J lost 0 bases, and 4 bases stayed unmatched. CDR3 residues: CASSLRLAASYEQYF. The CDR3 nucleotides are TGTGCCAGCAGCTTAAGGCTAGCGGCCTCCTACGAGCAGTACTTC.

The chain carries TRBV6-6 and TRBJ1-2; no firm D call. This CDR3 is built from 11 residues. V lost 2 bases to trimming and J lost 4 bases, with 2 bases between them. Germline assignment: CDR1 MNHNY and CDR2 SVGAGI (reference sequence). This chain's CDR3 is CASSYLYGYTF. CDR3 DNA: TGTGCCAGCAGTTACCTCTATGGCTACACCTTC.

Of note for this clone: The junction and the germline gene differ at one end; a read error may be behind it. The gene calls are TRBV6-5 and TRBJ2-1; TRBD2 agrees at 8 bases. The CDR3 has 11 residues. The germline V gene encodes CDR1 MNHEY and CDR2 SVGAGI. The CDR3 DNA is TGTGCCAGCAGTACGACTAGCGCAGTGATCTTC. This translates into CASSTTSAVIF.

The V call is TRBV7-8, the J call TRBJ2-7; D ambiguous. The germline CDR1 and CDR2 sequences are SGHVS and FQNEAQ. The CDR3 sequence is 14 residues long. The V and J ends lost 1 base and 0 bases respectively, with 7 bases between them. This CDR3 reads CASSLELHSYEQYF. The CDR3 DNA sequence: TGTGCCAGCAGCTTAGAGCTGCACTCCTACGAGCAGTACTTC. Using reference TRBV7-8 and TRBJ2-7 for the parts outside the CDR3, the full variable domain is GAGVSQSPRYKVAKRGQDVALRCDPISGHVSLFWYQQALGQGPEFLTYFQNEAQLDKSGLPSDRFFAERPEGSVSTLKIQRTQQEDSAVYLCASSLELHSYEQYFGPGTRLTVT.

This clone showed up just once. V gene TRBV28 combines with J gene TRBJ1-5; D not certain. The CDR3 consists of 13 residues. The V end lost 6 bases, the J end lost 3 bases, and 9 bases lay between the germline ends. Germline-derived CDR1 and CDR2 are MDHEN and SYDVKM. The CDR3 DNA follows: TGTGCCAGCAGCTTTCTCCTCAATCAGCCCCAGCATTTT. Protein: CASSFLLNQPQHF.

This clone was counted a single time. The V gene is TRBV21-1, the J gene TRBJ1-3; the DNA was not used to check the table's D call, TRBD1. TRBV21-1 is a pseudogene locus. CDR3 length: 15 amino acids. Here the CDR3 reads CASSKETGEGNTIYF. The CDR3 bases are TGTGCCAGCAGCAAAGAGACAGGTGAGGGAAACACCATATATTTT.

The chain couples TRBV7-2 to TRBJ2-2; D is unresolved. Trimming removed 7 bases from V and 1 base from J, with 10 bases in between. This CDR3 comprises 14 residues. CDR1 and CDR2 (germline): SGHTA, FQGNSA. The DNA of the CDR3 is TGTGCCAGCATCCCTGCGGAGAACACCGGGGAGCTGTTTTTT. Its translation is CASIPAENTGELFF.

The rearrangement uses TRBV6-5 and TRBJ2-2, with TRBD2 identical over 10 bases. This CDR3 has 15 amino acids. Germline assignment: CDR1 MNHEY and CDR2 SVGAGI. Losses at the gene ends were 7 bases for V and 1 base for J; bases not matched to a gene: 3. CDR3 protein: CASKRTSGNTGELFF. CDR3 nucleotides: TGTGCCAGCAAAAGGACTAGCGGGAACACCGGGGAGCTGTTTTTT.

Turning to this clone: The same CDR3 arises from other DNA sequences in this sample as well. The chain has TRBV29-1 and TRBJ2-7; maybe TRBD2 (5 bases). Germline values: CDR1 SQVTM, CDR2 ANQGSEA. This CDR3 is 12 amino acids long. Trimming shortened V by 6 bases and J by 0 bases, and 9 bases separated the two germline ends. The CDR3 is CSVEGLSYEQYF. CDR3 coding DNA: TGCAGCGTCGAGGGCCTCTCCTACGAGCAGTACTTC.